The sequence of this T cell receptor (beta chain) was determined in a study of blood T cell repertoires in COVID-19. In the study overall: Nucleic acid was either cDNA or gDNA, and it came from T cells, B-cell-depleted T cells, or PBMCs.

Germline-derived CDR1 and CDR2 are SGHRS and YFSETQ. V lost 0 bases and J lost 3, with 15 bases in between. The CDR3 sequence is 16 residues long. Across about two dozen US areas, participants ranged in age from about 18 to 90 years. Only in-frame clones appear in the TCRdb table, and some are missing; sequencing was by immunoSEQ multiplex PCR. The sample comprises roughly 220,000 clones, 70% to 90% of which are singletons, and about 15% rests with the top ten. The sequenced sample was PBMCs or T cells enriched from blood (not recorded which). The rearrangement joins TRBV5-1 to TRBJ1-2; possible D gene TRBD1, 5 bases. The receptor's source is a woman aged 45-59 years with acute COVID-19. The CDR3 DNA sequence: TGCGCCAGCAGCTTGGGGGCCTCAGGGAAGGACTATGGCTACACCTTC. Its protein product is CASSLGASGKDYGYTF.